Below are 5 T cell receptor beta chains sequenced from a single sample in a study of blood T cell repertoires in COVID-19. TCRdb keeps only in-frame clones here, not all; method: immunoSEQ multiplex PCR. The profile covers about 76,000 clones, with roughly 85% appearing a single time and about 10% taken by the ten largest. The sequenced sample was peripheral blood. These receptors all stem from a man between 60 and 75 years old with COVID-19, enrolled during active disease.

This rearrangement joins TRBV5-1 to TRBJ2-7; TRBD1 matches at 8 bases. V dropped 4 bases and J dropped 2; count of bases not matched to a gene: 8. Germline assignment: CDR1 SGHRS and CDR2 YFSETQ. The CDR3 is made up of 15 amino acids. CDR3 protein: CASSPSGGNPYEQYF. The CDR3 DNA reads TGCGCCAGCAGCCCCTCAGGGGGCAACCCCTACGAGCAGTACTTC.

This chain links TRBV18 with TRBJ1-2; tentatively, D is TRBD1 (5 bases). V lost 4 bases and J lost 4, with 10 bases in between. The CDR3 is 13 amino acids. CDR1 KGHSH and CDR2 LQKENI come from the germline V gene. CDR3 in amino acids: CASSLEDSYGYTF. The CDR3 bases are TGTGCCAGCTCACTAGAAGACAGCTATGGCTACACCTTC.

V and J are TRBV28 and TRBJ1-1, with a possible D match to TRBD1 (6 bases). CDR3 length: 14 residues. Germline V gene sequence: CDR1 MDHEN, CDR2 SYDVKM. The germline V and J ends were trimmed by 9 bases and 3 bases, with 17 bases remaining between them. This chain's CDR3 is CASTRGGGYTEAFF. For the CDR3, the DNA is TGTGCCAGTACAAGGGGAGGGGGATACACTGAAGCTTTCTTT.

CDR3 in amino acids: CASSTPLGREESTDTQYF. As DNA, the CDR3 is TGTGCCAGTAGTACGCCTTTGGGGCGGGAGGAAAGTACAGATACGCAGTATTTT. The rearrangement links TRBV19 to TRBJ2-3; 8 bases fit TRBD2. The CDR3 extends over 18 amino acids. Trimming at V came to 4 bases and at J to 3 bases, leaving 15 bases not matched to a gene. Germline CDR1 LNHDA, CDR2 SQIVND (reference sequence).

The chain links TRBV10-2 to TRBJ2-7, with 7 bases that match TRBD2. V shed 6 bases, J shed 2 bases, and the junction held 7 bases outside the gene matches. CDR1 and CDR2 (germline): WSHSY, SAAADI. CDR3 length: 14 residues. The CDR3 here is CASRDPGLTYEQYF. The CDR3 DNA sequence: TGCGCCAGCAGGGATCCGGGACTAACCTACGAGCAGTACTTC.